The clone carrying this TCR beta chain has more than one count but fewer than ten. Its specificity is not known. Preparing the TCRbeta library involved the use of unique molecular identifiers. TCRdb processed the PCR reads anew with MiXCR; each CDR3 protein has one entry. The sample gives fewer than 750,000 distinct CDR3 sequences, under 25% of which show up once; roughly 13% is in the top ten. This sample was taken from a study of T-cell reconstitution after alpha-beta-depleted transplantation in children. The study's findings and limits: The study reportedly traced alpha-beta T cells about two months after transplant to several hundred expanded graft clones. Newly produced T cells mostly accounted for T-cell counts and diversity one year post-transplant. Day-60 TCRbeta diversity that was high in some patients was derived from surviving recipient T cells and thymic progenitors.

V was cut by 6 bases and J by 2 bases, with 8 bases left in between. Germline V lookup: CDR1 DFQATT, CDR2 SNEGSKA (reference sequence). The CDR3 is made up of 11 amino acids. Specimen: PBMCs, mostly from graft donor cells, collected 360 days after TCRalphabeta/CD19-depleted stem cell transplant. The chain employs TRBV20-1 and TRBJ2-7; possibly TRBD2 for D (6 bases). The sequence was collected from a boy younger than two who had a stem cell transplant for acute myeloid leukemia, so the T cells may come from the graft donor. The CDR3 protein is CSAAGTYEQYV. The DNA for the CDR3 is TGCAGTGCCGCGGGAACCTACGAGCAGTACGTC.